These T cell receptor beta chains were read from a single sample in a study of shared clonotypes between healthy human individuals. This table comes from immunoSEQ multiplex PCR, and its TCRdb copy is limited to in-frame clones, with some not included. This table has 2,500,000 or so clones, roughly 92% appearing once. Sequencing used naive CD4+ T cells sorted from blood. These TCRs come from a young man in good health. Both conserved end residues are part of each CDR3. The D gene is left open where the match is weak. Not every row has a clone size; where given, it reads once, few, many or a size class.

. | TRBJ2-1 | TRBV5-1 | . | CASSLVSGRVPYNEQFF | TGCGCCAGCAGCTTGGTTTCTGGTCGAGTCCCCTACAATGAGCAGTTCTTC
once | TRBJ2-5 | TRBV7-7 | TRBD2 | CASSLASGGLETQYF | TGTGCTAGCAGCTTAGCAAGCGGGGGGTTGGAGACCCAGTACTTC
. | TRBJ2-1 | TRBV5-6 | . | CASSLGTASYNEQFF | TGTGCCAGCAGCTTGGGGACAGCGTCCTACAATGAGCAGTTCTTC
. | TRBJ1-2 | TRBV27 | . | CASSSRGGYGYTF | TGTGCCAGCAGTTCCAGGGGTGGCTATGGCTACACCTTC
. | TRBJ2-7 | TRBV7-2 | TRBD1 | CASSSGQEYEQYF | TGTGCCAGCAGCTCGGGACAGGAGTACGAGCAGTACTTC
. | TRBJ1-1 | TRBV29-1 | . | CSVGRLDTEAFF | TGCAGCGTGGGACGGCTAGACACTGAAGCTTTCTTT
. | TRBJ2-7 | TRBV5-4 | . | CASSPRSSYEQYF | TGTGCCAGCAGCCCCCGGAGCAGCTACGAGCAGTACTTC
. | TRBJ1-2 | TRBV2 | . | CASSERQGDGYTF | TGTGCCAGCAGTGAACGGCAGGGAGACGGCTACACCTTC
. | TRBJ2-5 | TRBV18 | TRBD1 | CASSRDRQGETQYF | TGTGCCAGCTCACGGGACAGACAGGGAGAGACCCAGTACTTC
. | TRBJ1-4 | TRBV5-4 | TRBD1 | CASSFGTGGHDEKLFF | TGTGCCAGCAGCTTTGGGACAGGGGGCCATGATGAAAAACTGTTTTTT
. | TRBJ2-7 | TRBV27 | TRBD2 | CASSRLAGGGYEQYF | TGTGCCAGCAGTCGACTAGCGGGAGGGGGATACGAGCAGTACTTC
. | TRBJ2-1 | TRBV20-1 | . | CSAGSGHEQFF | TGCAGTGCCGGGAGCGGTCATGAGCAGTTCTTC
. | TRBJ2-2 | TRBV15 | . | CATSRVGQNTGELFF | TGTGCCACCAGCAGAGTCGGGCAGAACACCGGGGAGCTGTTTTTT
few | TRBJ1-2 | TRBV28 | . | CASSSSGSYGYTF | TGTGCCAGCAGTTCCTCCGGGAGCTATGGCTACACCTTC
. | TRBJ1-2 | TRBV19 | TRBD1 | CASSMAGTGVLGQDGYTF | TGTGCCAGTAGTATGGCCGGGACAGGGGTTTTGGGCCAGGATGGCTACACCTTC
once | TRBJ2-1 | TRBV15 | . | CATSREAGYEQFF | TGTGCCACCAGCAGAGAGGCAGGCTATGAGCAGTTCTTC
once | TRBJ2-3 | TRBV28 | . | CASSLPQVRGGTQYF | TGTGCCAGCAGTTTACCCCAAGTCCGGGGTGGTACGCAGTATTTT
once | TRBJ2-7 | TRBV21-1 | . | CASSARSQNPCEQYF | TGTGCCAGCAGCGCCCGTTCACAGAACCCGTGCGAGCAGTACTTC
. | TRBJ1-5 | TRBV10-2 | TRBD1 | CASSETRTGNQPQHF | TGCGCCAGCAGTGAGACCCGGACAGGAAATCAGCCCCAGCATTTT
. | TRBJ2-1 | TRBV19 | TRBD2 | CASSMGLAGPEQFF | TGTGCCAGTAGTATGGGCCTAGCGGGACCCGAGCAGTTCTTC
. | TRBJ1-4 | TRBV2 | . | CASNYQGSKEKLFF | TGTGCCAGCAATTACCAGGGGTCTAAGGAAAAACTGTTTTTT
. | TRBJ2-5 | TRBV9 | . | CASSVSSGAVSSTEETQYF | TGTGCCAGCAGCGTCTCGTCTGGGGCGGTATCCTCGACCGAAGAGACCCAGTACTTC
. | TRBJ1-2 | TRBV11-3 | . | CASRDTGYGYTF | TGTGCCAGCAGGGATACAGGGTATGGCTACACCTTC
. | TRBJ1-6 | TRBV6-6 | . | CASSPNNLNSPLHF | TGTGCCAGCAGTCCGAACAATCTTAATTCACCCCTCCACTTT
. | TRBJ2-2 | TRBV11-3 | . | CASSLDGVNTGELFF | TGTGCCAGCAGCTTAGATGGCGTGAACACCGGGGAGCTGTTTTTT
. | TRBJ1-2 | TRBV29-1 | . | CSVNRDIRGGYTF | TGCAGCGTAAACCGGGACATCAGAGGTGGCTACACCTTC
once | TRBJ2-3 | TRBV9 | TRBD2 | CASSVALRTSGATDTQYF | TGTGCCAGCAGCGTAGCCCTTCGGACTAGCGGGGCCACAGATACGCAGTATTTT
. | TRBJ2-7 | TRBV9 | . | CASSRGSGGISYEQYF | TGTGCCAGCAGCCGTGGGAGTGGGGGAATCTCTTACGAGCAGTACTTC
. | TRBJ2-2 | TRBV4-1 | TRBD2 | CASSLRGGRTGELFF | TGCGCCAGCAGCCTACGGGGGGGCCGAACCGGGGAGCTGTTTTTT
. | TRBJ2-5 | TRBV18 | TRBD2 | CASSIGLVEETQYF | TGTGCCAGCTCAATTGGACTAGTAGAAGAGACCCAGTACTTC
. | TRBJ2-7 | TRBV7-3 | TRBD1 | CASSLTGGNEQYF | TGTGCCAGCAGCTTGACAGGGGGCAACGAGCAGTACTTC
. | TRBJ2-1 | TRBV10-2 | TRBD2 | CASSAGGGPNEQFF | TGCGCCAGCAGTGCTGGCGGGGGGCCCAATGAGCAGTTCTTC
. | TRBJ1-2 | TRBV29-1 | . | CSVFGGTYGYTF | TGCAGCGTTTTTGGGGGAACCTATGGCTACACCTTC
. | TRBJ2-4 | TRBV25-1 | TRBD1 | CASSETGQGYIQYF | TGTGCCAGCAGTGAAACAGGACAGGGTTACATTCAGTACTTC
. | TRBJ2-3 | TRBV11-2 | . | CATGGSPQDTQYF | TGTGCCACCGGGGGCAGCCCCCAGGATACGCAGTATTTT
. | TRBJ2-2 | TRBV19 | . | CASSGYANTGELFF | TGTGCCAGTAGTGGGTACGCGAACACCGGGGAGCTGTTTTTT
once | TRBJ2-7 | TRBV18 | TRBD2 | CASSPGTTGTKKQYF | TGTGCCAGCTCACCCGGGACCACCGGGACTAAAAAACAGTACTTC
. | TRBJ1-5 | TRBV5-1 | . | CASSLGPAISNQPQHF | TGCGCCAGCAGCTTGGGACCCGCTATTAGCAATCAGCCCCAGCATTTT
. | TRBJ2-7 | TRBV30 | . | CAWSDSISSEQYF | TGTGCCTGGAGTGATAGTATATCGTCTGAGCAGTACTTC
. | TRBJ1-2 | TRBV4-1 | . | CASSQRGREGNYGYTF | TGCGCCAGCAGCCAACGCGGCCGGGAGGGGAACTATGGCTACACCTTC
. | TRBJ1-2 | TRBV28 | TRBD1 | CASSTPMTGNYGYTF | TGTGCCAGCAGTACTCCGATGACAGGGAACTATGGCTACACCTTC
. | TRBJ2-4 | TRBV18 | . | CASSQGFGDIQYF | TGTGCCAGCTCCCAAGGGTTCGGGGACATTCAGTACTTC
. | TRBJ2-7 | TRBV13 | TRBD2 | CASSTSGGSSYEQYF | TGTGCCAGCAGCACTAGCGGGGGGTCCTCCTACGAGCAGTACTTC
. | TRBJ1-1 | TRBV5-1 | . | CASSRAQGPTEAFF | TGCGCCAGCAGCCGTGCACAGGGCCCCACTGAAGCTTTCTTT
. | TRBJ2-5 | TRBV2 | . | CASKGDSKTQYF | TGTGCCAGCAAGGGGGATTCGAAGACCCAGTACTTC
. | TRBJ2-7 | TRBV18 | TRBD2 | CASSEGLAGAYEQYF | TGTGCCAGCTCAGAGGGACTAGCGGGAGCCTACGAGCAGTACTTC
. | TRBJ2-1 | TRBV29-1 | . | CSVGIGGAYNEQFF | TGCAGCGTTGGTATTGGCGGGGCCTACAATGAGCAGTTCTTC
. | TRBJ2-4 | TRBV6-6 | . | CASSYGSIDHQYF | TGTGCCAGCAGTTACGGGTCGATTGACCATCAGTACTTC
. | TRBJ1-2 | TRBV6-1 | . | CASSEIGLGDYGYTF | TGTGCCAGCAGTGAAATCGGGTTGGGGGACTATGGCTACACCTTC
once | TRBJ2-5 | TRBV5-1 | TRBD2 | CASSLVGSGVKETQYF | TGCGCCAGCAGCTTGGTGGGTAGCGGGGTTAAAGAGACCCAGTACTTC
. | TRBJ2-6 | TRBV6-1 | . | CASTTGSGANVLTF | TGTGCCAGCACGACAGGCTCTGGGGCCAACGTCCTGACTTTC
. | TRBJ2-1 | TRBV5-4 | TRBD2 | CASSSLAGARHEQFF | TGTGCCAGCAGCTCTTTAGCGGGAGCCCGACATGAGCAGTTCTTC
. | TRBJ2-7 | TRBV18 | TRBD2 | CASSGGDTYEQYF | TGTGCCAGCTCAGGGGGGGATACCTACGAGCAGTACTTC
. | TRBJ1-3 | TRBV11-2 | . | CASSLAPGAAGNTIYF | TGTGCCAGCAGCTTAGCCCCGGGGGCTGCTGGAAACACCATATATTTT
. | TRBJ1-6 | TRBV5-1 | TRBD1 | CASSAQGENSPLHF | TGCGCCAGCAGCGCACAGGGGGAAAATTCACCCCTCCACTTT
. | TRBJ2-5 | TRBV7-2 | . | CASSSIPRRETQYF | TGTGCCAGCAGCTCTATCCCCAGACGGGAGACCCAGTACTTC
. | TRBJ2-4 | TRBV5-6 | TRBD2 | CASSSLAGGRVIQYF | TGTGCCAGCAGCTCACTAGCGGGAGGGCGGGTCATTCAGTACTTC
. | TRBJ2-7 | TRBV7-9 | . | CASSLIPPEQYF | TGTGCCAGCAGCTTAATCCCTCCCGAGCAGTACTTC